This T cell receptor (beta chain) derives from a study of a mutant IDH1 vaccine in newly diagnosed glioma. Study background: Radiotherapy alone preceded vaccination by 4-6 weeks; alternatively, vaccination started with temozolomide cycles.

Indicated time point: week 5, during vaccination. A single vaccine dose contained 300 ug of mutant IDH1 20-mer peptide, and topical imiquimod was used with it. The length of the CDR3 is 13 residues. In germline, CDR1 is WSHSY, CDR2 SAAADI. V shed 9 bases and J shed 5 bases, with 16 bases lying between them. To note about this clone: Antigen unknown.

Clones were sequenced by immunoSEQ multiplex PCR, and TCRdb holds only the in-frame ones, with some missing. Among over 50,000 clones listed, around 81% were seen once. Sequencing was performed on PBMCs, taken from a glioma patient whose treatment included an IDH1 peptide vaccine. This sequence joins TRBV10-2 and TRBJ1-1; the D is unclear. The origin of this receptor is a young man with glioma. In DNA, the CDR3 is TGCGCCAGTCGGGGTGGCTTGGGGACTGAAGCTTTCTTT. This codes for CASRGGLGTEAFF.